The rows below give T cell receptor beta chains drawn from one sample of a study of cytomegalovirus exposure and HLA in healthy donors. Sequencing used immunoSEQ multiplex PCR; TCRdb keeps in-frame clones, though not all of them. This sample has 100,000 to 150,000 clones, with over 70% found just once. Material: PBMCs. The origin of the receptors is a woman aged 50 to 60 in good health and CMV-seronegative. Each CDR3 is given without its conserved first and last residue. Clone size is stated in some rows and not others, as once, few, many or a class when expanded.

clone_size	v_call	j_call	cdr3_aa
-	TRBV21-1	TRBJ1-1	ASSKPGHLIDTEAF
-	TRBV7-9	TRBJ1-1	ASSPNTGNTEAF
once	TRBV4-3	TRBJ2-7	ASSQDPQGISYEQY
-	TRBV11-2	TRBJ2-2	ASLEGSFLGELF
-	TRBV6-6	TRBJ1-6	ASSYSGTGSPLH
-	TRBV14	TRBJ2-7	ASSLPRGEQY
-	TRBV20-1	TRBJ2-1	SARSYGILF
-	TRBV5-6	TRBJ1-2	ASSTPQGFGGYT
-	TRBV2	TRBJ2-1	ASSGGPYNEQF
-	TRBV7-2	TRBJ2-1	ASSWGGGSGEQF
once	TRBV30	TRBJ1-3	AWSRFEGTGLYSGNTIY
few	TRBV19	TRBJ2-3	ASSGQGGSTDTQY
-	TRBV19	TRBJ1-6	ASSISGELYNSPLH
-	TRBV28	TRBJ1-5	ASSSAPGTGNSNQPQH
-	TRBV5-6	TRBJ2-7	ASSLGLSPYEQY
once	TRBV28	TRBJ2-7	ASSLTGNEQY
-	TRBV5-4	-	ASSPGGAPKLYEQY
few	TRBV27	TRBJ2-3	ASRRTGQGLGDTQY
-	TRBV5-1	TRBJ2-1	ASSLGGGRDNEQF
once	TRBV5-4	TRBJ2-3	ASSHSGVGDTQY
-	TRBV5-4	TRBJ2-7	ASSHGGYGQY
-	TRBV4-3	TRBJ2-1	ASSQDGGTRKNEQF
-	TRBV4-1	TRBJ2-1	ASSQDAVAAGDEQF
once	TRBV18	TRBJ1-2	ASSLTDIYGYT
few	TRBV30	TRBJ1-2	AWSGRGGGGYT
-	TRBV4-2	TRBJ2-1	ASSLGLAGGNEQF
-	TRBV13	TRBJ1-2	ASSSVRGTYGYT
-	TRBV4-3	TRBJ2-2	ASSQPGTGVPTGELF
-	TRBV15	TRBJ2-5	ATSPRRTLYQETQY